This T cell receptor beta chain was obtained from a study of blood T cell repertoires in COVID-19. About the research overall: Sites across the United States, Italy and Spain contributed samples from acute and convalescent COVID-19. The analysed material was cDNA or gDNA that came from T cells, B-cell-depleted T cells, or PBMCs.

In the original analysis: Reference gene primers were amplified, and this amplification served to estimate nucleated cell counts. TCRdb's copy holds only in-frame clones and misses some; the assay was immunoSEQ multiplex PCR. The DNA gave D and trimming, while V, J and clone size come from that table. The sample holds about 16,000 clones, 85% to 90% seen once. Germline assignment: CDR1 SQVTM and CDR2 ANQGSEA. The CDR3 is 14 amino acids. V was pared by 8 bases and J by 8 bases, with 14 bases of the junction left unmatched. The sequence derives from a man aged 60 to 69 with acute or convalescent COVID-19. The V call is TRBV29-1, the J call TRBJ2-1; TRBD1 matches at 8 bases. The specimen was peripheral blood. In DNA, the CDR3 is TGCAGCTTGGGGGCAGGGGGCGTGTGGGATGAGCAGTTCTTC. Amino acid sequence: CSLGAGGVWDEQFF.